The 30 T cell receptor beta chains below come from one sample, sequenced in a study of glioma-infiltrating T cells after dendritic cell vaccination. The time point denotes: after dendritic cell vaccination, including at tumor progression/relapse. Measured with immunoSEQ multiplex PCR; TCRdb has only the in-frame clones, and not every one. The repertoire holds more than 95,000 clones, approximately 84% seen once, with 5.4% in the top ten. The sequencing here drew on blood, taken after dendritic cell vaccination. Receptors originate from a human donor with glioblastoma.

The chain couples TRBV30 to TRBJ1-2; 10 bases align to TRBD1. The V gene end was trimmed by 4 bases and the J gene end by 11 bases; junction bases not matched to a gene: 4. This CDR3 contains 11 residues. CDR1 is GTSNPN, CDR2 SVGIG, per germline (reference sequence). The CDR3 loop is CAWMTGGRYTF. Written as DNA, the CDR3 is TGTGCCTGGATGACAGGGGGCAGGTACACCTTC. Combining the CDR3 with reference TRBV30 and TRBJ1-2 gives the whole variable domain SQTIHQWPATLVQPVGSPLSLECTVEGTSNPNLYWYRQAAGRGLQLLFYSVGIGQISSEVPQNLSASRPQDRQFILSSKKLLLSDSGFYLCAWMTGGRYTFGSGTRLTVV.

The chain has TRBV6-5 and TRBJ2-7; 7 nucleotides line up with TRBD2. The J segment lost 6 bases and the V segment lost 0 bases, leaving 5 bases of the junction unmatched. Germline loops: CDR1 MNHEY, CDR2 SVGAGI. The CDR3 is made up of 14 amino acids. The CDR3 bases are TGTGCCAGCAGTTACTCCGGACTAGGGGCCGAGCAGTACTTC. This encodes CASSYSGLGAEQYF.

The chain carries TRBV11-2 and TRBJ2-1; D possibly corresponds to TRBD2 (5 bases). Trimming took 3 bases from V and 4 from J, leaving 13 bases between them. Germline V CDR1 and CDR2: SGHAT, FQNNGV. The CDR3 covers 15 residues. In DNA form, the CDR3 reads TGTGCCAGCAGCTTTTCCCAGAGACTATACAATGAGCAGTTCTTC. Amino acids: CASSFSQRLYNEQFF.

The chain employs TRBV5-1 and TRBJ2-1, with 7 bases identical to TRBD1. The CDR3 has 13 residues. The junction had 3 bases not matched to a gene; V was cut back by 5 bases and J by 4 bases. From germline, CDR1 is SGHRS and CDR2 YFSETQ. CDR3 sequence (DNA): TGCGCCAGCAGGGGACAGACTTACAATGAGCAGTTCTTC. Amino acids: CASRGQTYNEQFF.

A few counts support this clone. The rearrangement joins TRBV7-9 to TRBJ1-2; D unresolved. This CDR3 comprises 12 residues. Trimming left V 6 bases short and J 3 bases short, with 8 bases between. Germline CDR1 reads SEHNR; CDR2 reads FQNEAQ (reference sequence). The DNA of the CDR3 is TGTGCCAGCAGTCCCGGGGACTATGGCTACACCTTC. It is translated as CASSPGDYGYTF. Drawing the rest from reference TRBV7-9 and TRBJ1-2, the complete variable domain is DTGVSQNPRHKITKRGQNVTFRCDPISEHNRLYWYRQTLGQGPEFLTYFQNEAQLEKSRLLSDRFSAERPKGSFSTLEIQRTEQGDSAMYLCASSPGDYGYTFGSGTRLTVV.

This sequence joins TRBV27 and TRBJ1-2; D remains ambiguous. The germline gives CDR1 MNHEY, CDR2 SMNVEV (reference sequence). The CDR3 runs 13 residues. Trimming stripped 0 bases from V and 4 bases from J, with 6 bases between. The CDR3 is CASSLSALYGYTF. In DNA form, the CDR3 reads TGTGCCAGCAGTTTATCGGCCCTCTATGGCTACACCTTC.

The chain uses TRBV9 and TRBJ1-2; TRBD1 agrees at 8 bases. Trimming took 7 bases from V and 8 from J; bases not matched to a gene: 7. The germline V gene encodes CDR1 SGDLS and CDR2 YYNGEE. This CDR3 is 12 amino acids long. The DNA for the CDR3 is TGTGCCAGCTCGGACAGGGTGAGGGGCTACACCTTC. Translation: CASSDRVRGYTF.

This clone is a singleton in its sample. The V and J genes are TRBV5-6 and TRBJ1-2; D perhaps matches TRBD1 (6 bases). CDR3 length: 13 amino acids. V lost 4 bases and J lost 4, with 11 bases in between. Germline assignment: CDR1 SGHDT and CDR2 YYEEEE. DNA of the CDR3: TGTGCCAGCAGCCCAGGGGAGTCCTATGGCTACACCTTC. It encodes CASSPGESYGYTF.

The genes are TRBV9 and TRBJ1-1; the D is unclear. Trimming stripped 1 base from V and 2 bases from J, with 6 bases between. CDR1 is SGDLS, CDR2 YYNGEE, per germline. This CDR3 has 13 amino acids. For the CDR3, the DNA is TGTGCCAGCAGCGTATTAGCCAACACTGAAGCTTTCTTT. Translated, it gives CASSVLANTEAFF.

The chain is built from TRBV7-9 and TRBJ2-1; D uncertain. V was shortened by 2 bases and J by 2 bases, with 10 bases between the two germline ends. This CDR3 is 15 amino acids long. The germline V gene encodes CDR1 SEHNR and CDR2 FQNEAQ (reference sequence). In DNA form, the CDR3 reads TGTGCCAGCAGCTTATTGACTGACCCCTACAATGAGCAGTTCTTC. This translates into CASSLLTDPYNEQFF.

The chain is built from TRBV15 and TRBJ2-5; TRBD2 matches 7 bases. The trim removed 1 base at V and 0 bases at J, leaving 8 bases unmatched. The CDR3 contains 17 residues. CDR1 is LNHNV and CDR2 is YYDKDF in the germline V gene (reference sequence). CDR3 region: CATSRGGVGGYQETQYF. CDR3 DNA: TGTGCCACCAGCAGAGGGGGGGTGGGAGGGTACCAAGAGACCCAGTACTTC. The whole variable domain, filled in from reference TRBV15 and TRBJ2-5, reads DAMVIQNPRYQVTQFGKPVTLSCSQTLNHNVMYWYQQKSSQAPKLLFHYYDKDFNNEADTPDNFQSRRPNTSFCFLDIRSPGLGDTAMYLCATSRGGVGGYQETQYFGPGTRLLVL.

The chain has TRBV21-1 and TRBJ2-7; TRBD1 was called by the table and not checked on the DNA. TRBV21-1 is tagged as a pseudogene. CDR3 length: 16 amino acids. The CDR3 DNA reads TGTGCCAGCAGCACTGGGACAGGGGAAAACTTCTACGAGCAGTACTTC. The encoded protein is CASSTGTGENFYEQYF.

The CDR3, as DNA: TGCAGCGTGGCGGCCCTGAACACTGAAGCTTTCTTT. Residues: CSVAALNTEAFF. The V call is TRBV29-1, the J call TRBJ1-1; D is ambiguous. Germline CDR1 is SQVTM and CDR2 is ANQGSEA. This CDR3 contains 12 residues. The V end was cut by 6 bases, the J end by 0 bases, with 8 bases between.

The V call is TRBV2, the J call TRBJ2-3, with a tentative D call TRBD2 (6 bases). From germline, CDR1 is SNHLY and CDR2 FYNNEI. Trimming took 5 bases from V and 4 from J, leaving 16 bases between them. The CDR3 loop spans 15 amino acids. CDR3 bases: TGTGCCAGCAGTCTCGCGGGGTCGACCGCAGATACGCAGTATTTT. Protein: CASSLAGSTADTQYF. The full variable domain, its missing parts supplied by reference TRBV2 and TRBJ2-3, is EPEVTQTPSHQVTQMGQEVILRCVPISNHLYFYWYRQILGQKVEFLVSFYNNEISEKSEIFDDQFSVERPDGSNFTLKIRSTKLEDSAMYFCASSLAGSTADTQYFGPGTRLTVL.

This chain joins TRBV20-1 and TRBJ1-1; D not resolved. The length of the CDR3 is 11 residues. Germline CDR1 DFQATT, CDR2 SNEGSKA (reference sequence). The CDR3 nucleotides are TGCATCGACGGGAGGGACACTGAAGCTTTCTTT. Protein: CIDGRDTEAFF.

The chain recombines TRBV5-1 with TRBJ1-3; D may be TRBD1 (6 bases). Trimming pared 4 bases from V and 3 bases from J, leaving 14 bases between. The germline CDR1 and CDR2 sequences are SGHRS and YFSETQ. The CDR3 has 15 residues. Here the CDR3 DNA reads TGCGCCAGCAGCCGACAACAGGGTTATGGAAACACCATATATTTT. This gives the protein CASSRQQGYGNTIYF.

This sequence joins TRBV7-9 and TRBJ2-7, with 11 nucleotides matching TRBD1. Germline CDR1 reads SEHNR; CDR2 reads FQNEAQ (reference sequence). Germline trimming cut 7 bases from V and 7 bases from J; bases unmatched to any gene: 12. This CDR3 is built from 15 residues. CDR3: CASKGAGQGVGEQYF. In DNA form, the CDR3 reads TGTGCCAGCAAAGGCGCGGGACAGGGGGTTGGGGAGCAGTACTTC.

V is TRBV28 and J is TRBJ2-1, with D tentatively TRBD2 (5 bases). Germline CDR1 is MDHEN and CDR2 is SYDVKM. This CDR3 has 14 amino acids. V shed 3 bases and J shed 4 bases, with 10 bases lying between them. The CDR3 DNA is TGTGCCAGCAGTTTCACTAGATGGTACAATGAGCAGTTCTTC. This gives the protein CASSFTRWYNEQFF.

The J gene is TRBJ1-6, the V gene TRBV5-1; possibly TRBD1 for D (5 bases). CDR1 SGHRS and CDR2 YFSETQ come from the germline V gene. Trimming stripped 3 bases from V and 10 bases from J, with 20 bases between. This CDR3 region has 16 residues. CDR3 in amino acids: CASSSPGSGGRSPLHF. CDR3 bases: TGCGCCAGCAGCTCCCCGGGCAGCGGGGGACGGTCACCCCTCCACTTT.

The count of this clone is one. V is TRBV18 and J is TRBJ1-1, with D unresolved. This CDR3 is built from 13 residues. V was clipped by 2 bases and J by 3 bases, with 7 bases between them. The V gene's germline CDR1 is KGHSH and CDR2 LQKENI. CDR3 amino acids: CASSPREDTEAFF. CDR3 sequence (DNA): TGTGCCAGCTCACCAAGGGAGGACACTGAAGCTTTCTTT.

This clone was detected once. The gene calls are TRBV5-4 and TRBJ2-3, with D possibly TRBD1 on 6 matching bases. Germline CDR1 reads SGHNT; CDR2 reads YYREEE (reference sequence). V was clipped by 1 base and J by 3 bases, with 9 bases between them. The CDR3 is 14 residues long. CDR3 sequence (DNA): TGTGCCAGCAGCTTGTTCCAGGGGACAGATACGCAGTATTTT. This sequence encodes CASSLFQGTDTQYF.

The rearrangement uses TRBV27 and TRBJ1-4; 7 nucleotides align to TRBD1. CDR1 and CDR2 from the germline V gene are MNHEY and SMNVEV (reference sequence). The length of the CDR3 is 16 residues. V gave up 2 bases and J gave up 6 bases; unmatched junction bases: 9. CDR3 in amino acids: CASSLEPSGGYEKLFF. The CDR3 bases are TGTGCCAGCAGTTTAGAACCCTCAGGGGGGTATGAAAAACTGTTTTTT.

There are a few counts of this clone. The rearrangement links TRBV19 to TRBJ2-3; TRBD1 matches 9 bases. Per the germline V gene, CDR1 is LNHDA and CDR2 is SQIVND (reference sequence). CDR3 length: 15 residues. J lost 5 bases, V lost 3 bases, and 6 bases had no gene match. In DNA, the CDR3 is TGTGCCAGTAGTATTGTGACAGGGGGTATAGATACGCAGTATTTT. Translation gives CASSIVTGGIDTQYF.

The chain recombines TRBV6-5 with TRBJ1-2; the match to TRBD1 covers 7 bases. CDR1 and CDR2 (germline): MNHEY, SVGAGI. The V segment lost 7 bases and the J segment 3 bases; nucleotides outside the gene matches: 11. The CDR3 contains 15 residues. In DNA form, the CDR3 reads TGTGCCAGCACCCCCCGGATGACAGGGTACTATGGCTACACCTTC. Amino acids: CASTPRMTGYYGYTF.

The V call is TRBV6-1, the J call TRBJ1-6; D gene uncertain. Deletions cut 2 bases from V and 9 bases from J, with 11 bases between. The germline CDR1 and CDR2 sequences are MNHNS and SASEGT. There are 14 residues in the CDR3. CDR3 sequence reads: CASSERGRPSPLHF. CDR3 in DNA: TGTGCCAGCAGTGAAAGAGGGAGGCCTTCACCCCTCCACTTT.

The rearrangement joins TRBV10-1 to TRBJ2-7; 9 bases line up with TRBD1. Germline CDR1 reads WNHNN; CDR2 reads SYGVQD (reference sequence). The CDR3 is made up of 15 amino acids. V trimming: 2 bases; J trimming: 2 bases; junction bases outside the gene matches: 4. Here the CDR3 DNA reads TGCGCCAGCAGTGAGGGGACAGGGAGTGCCTACGAGCAGTACTTC. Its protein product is CASSEGTGSAYEQYF.

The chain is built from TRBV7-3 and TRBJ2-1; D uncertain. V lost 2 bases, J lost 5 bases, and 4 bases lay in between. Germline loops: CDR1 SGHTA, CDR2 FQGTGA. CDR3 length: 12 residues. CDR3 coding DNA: TGTGCCAGCAGCTTATACAACAATGAGCAGTTCTTC. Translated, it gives CASSLYNNEQFF.

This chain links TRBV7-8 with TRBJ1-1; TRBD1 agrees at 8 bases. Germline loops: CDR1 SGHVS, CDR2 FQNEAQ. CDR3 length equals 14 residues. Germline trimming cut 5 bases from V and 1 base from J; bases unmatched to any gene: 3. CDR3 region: CASSIGQGNTEAFF. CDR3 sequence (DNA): TGTGCCAGCAGCATCGGACAGGGGAACACTGAAGCTTTCTTT.

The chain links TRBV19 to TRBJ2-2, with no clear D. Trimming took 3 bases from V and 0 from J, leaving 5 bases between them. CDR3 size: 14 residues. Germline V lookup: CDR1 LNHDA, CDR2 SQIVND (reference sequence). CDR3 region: CASSMAANTGELFF. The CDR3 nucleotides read TGTGCCAGTAGTATGGCTGCGAACACCGGGGAGCTGTTTTTT.

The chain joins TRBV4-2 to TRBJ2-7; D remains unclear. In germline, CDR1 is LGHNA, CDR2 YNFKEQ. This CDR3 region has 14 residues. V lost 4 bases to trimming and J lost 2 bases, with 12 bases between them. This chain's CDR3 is CASSPVKSPYEQYF. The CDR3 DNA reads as TGTGCCAGCAGCCCCGTCAAAAGCCCCTACGAGCAGTACTTC.